The clone carrying this T cell receptor (beta chain) was detected only a few times. These data originate in a study of identical twins. Using its own MiXCR run on the 5' RACE reads, TCRdb lists one record per CDR3 protein. The sample shows 500,000 to 600,000 distinct CDR3 sequences, approximately 22% of them seen only once. CDR1 is SGHRS, CDR2 YFSETQ, per germline. With 0 bases removed from V and 8 bases from J, the gap between germline ends came to 12 bases. The CDR3 consists of 14 residues. These data were also reused for a study on T cells expressing NK-cell markers. That paper states: NKG2C+ dominant clonotypes from 6 or 7 donors made up about 1.0-8% of CD8+ T cells.

Sequencing used CD4+ T cells sorted from blood. The J gene is TRBJ2-1, the V gene TRBV5-1, with D perhaps matching TRBD2 (5 bases). The receptor's source is a woman between 18 and 29 years old in good health. In DNA form, the CDR3 reads TGCGCCAGCAGCTTGGATTTAGCAGCGGATGAGCAGTTCTTC. Its translation: CASSLDLAADEQFF.